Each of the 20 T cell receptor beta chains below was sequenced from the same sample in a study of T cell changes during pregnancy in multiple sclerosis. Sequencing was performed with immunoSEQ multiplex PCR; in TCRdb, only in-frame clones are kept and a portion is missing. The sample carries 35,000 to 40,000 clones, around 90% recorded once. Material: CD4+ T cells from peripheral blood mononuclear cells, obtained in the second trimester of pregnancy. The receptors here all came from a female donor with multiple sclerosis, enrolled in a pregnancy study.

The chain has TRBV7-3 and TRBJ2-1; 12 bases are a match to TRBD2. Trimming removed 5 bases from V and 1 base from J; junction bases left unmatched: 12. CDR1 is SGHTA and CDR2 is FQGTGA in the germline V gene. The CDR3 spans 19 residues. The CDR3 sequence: CASSTSGTSGSASYNEQFF. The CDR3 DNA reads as TGTGCCAGCAGCACGAGCGGGACTAGCGGGTCCGCTTCCTACAATGAGCAGTTCTTC.

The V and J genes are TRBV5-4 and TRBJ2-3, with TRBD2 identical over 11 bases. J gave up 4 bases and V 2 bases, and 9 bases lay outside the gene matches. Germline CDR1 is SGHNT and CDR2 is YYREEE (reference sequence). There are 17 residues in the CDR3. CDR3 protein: CASSLYVAGGGADTQYF. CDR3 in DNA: TGTGCCAGCAGCTTATATGTAGCGGGAGGGGGGGCAGATACGCAGTATTTT.

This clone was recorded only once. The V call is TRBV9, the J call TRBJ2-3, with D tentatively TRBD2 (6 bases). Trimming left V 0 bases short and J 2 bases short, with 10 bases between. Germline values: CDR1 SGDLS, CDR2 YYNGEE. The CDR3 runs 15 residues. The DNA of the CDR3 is TGTGCCAGCAGCGTAGGTTCGGGAGTCACAGATACGCAGTATTTT. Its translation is CASSVGSGVTDTQYF.

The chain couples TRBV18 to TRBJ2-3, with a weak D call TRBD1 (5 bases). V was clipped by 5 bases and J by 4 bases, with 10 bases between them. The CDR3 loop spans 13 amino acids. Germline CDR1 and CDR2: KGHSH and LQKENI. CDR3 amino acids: CASSGLGPDTQYF. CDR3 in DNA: TGTGCCAGCTCAGGTCTGGGGCCAGATACGCAGTATTTT. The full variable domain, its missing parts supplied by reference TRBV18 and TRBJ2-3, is NAGVMQNPRHLVRRRGQEARLRCSPMKGHSHVYWYRQLPEEGLKFMVYLQKENIIDESGMPKERFSAEFPKEGPSILRIQQVVRGDSAAYFCASSGLGPDTQYFGPGTRLTVL.

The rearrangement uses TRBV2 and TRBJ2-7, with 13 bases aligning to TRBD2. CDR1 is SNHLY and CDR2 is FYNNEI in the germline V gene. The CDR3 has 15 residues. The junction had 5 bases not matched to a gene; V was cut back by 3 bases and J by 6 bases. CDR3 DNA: TGTGCCAGCAGTGATTTTACTAGCGGGAGGGCCGAGCAGTACTTC. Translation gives CASSDFTSGRAEQYF.

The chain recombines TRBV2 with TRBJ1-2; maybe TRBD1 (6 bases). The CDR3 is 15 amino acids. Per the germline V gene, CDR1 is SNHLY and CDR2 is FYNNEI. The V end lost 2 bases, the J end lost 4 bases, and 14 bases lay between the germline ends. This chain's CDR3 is CASSEYMVGGYGYTF. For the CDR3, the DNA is TGTGCCAGCAGTGAATATATGGTAGGGGGCTATGGCTACACCTTC. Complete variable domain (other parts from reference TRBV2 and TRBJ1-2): EPEVTQTPSHQVTQMGQEVILRCVPISNHLYFYWYRQILGQKVEFLVSFYNNEISEKSEIFDDQFSVERPDGSNFTLKIRSTKLEDSAMYFCASSEYMVGGYGYTFGSGTRLTVV.

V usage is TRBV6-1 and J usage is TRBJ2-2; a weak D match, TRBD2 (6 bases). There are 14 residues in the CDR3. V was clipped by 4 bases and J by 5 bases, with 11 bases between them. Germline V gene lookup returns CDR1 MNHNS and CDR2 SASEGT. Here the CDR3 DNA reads TGTGCCAGCAGTGTCCTAGCGCTAACCGGGGAGCTGTTTTTT. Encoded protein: CASSVLALTGELFF.

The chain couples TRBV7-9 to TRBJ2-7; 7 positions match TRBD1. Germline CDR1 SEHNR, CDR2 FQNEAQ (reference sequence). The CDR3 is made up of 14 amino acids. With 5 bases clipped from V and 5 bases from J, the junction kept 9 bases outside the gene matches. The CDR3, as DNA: TGTGCCAGCAGCCCCAAAGGGGGCGAGAACGAGCAGTACTTC. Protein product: CASSPKGGENEQYF.

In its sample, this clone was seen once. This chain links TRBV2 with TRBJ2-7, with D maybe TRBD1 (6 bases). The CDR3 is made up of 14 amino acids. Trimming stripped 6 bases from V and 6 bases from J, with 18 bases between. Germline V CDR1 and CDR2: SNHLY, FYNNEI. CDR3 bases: TGTGCCAGCAGCCCCCCGGACAGACCCCTCGAGCAGTACTTC. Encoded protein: CASSPPDRPLEQYF.

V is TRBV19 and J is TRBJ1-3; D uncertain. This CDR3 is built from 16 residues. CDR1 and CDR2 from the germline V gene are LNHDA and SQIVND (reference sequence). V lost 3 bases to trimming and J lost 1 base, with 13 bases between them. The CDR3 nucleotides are TGTGCCAGTAGTATTAAGTACAGAGAGTCTGGAAACACCATATATTTT. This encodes CASSIKYRESGNTIYF.

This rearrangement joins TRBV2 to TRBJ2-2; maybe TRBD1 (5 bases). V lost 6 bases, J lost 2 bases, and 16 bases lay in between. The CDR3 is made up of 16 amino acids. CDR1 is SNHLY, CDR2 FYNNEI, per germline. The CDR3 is CASSVQGHLNTGELFF. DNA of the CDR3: TGTGCCAGCAGCGTTCAAGGACACCTAAACACCGGGGAGCTGTTTTTT.

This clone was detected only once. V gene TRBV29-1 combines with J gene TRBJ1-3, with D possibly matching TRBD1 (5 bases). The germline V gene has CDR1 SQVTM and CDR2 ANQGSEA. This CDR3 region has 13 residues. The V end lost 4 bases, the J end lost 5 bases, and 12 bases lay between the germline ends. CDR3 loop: CSVALAGRNTIYF. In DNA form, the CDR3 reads TGCAGCGTTGCTCTGGCAGGGAGAAACACCATATATTTT.

The CDR3 here is CASSPGGTEAFF. For the CDR3, the DNA is TGTGCCAGCAGTCCAGGGGGCACTGAAGCTTTCTTT. The chain employs TRBV27 and TRBJ1-1; 7 nucleotides match TRBD1. Germline V gene lookup returns CDR1 MNHEY and CDR2 SMNVEV (reference sequence). The CDR3 totals 12 residues. Trimming removed 5 bases from V and 4 bases from J; junction bases left unmatched: 1.

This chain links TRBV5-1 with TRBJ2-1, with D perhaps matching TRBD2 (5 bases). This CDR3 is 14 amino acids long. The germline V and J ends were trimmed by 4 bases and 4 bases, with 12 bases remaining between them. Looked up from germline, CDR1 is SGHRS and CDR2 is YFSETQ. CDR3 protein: CASSASGSYNEQFF. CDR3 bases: TGCGCCAGCAGCGCGAGTGGGAGTTACAATGAGCAGTTCTTC.

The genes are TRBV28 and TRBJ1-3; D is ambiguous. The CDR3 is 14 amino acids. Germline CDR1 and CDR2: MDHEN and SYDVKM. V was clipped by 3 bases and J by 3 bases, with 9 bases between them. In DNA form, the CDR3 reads TGTGCCAGCAGTTTTTCTGGGAGTGGAAACACCATATATTTT. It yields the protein CASSFSGSGNTIYF.

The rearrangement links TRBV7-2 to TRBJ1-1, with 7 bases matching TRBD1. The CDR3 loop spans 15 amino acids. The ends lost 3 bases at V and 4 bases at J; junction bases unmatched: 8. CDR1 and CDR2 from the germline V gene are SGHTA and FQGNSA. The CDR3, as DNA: TGTGCCAGCAGCTTTGAGGGGGCGCGAGTCACTGAAGCTTTCTTT. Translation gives CASSFEGARVTEAFF.

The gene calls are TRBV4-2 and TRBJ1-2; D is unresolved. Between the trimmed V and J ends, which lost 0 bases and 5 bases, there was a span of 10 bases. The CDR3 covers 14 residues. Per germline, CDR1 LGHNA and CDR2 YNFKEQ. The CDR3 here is CASSQDAAAYGYTF. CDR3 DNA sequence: TGTGCCAGCAGCCAAGATGCGGCGGCTTATGGCTACACCTTC.

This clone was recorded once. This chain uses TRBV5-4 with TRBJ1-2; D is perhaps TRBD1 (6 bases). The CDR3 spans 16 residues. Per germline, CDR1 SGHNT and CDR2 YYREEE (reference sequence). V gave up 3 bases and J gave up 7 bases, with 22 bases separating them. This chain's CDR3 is CASSYNQGLVSSGYTF. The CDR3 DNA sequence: TGTGCCAGCAGCTATAATCAGGGGCTTGTGTCCAGTGGCTACACCTTC.

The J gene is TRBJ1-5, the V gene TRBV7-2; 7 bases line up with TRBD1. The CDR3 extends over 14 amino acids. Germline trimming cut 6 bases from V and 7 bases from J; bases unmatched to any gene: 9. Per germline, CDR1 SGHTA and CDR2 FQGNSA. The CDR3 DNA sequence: TGTGCCAGCAGTCGACAGGGAATAGAACAGCCCCAGCATTTT. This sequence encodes CASSRQGIEQPQHF.

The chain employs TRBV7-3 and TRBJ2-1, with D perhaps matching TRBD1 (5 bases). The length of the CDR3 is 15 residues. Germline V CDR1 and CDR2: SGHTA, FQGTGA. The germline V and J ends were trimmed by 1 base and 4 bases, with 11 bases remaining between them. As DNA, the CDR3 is TGTGCCAGCAGCTTAAGCCTGACAGTATACAATGAGCAGTTCTTC. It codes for CASSLSLTVYNEQFF. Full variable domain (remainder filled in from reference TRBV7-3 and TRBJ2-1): GAGVSQTPSNKVTEKGKYVELRCDPISGHTALYWYRQSLGQGPEFLIYFQGTGAADDSGLPNDRFFAVRPEGSVSTLKIQRTERGDSAVYLCASSLSLTVYNEQFFGPGTRLTVL.